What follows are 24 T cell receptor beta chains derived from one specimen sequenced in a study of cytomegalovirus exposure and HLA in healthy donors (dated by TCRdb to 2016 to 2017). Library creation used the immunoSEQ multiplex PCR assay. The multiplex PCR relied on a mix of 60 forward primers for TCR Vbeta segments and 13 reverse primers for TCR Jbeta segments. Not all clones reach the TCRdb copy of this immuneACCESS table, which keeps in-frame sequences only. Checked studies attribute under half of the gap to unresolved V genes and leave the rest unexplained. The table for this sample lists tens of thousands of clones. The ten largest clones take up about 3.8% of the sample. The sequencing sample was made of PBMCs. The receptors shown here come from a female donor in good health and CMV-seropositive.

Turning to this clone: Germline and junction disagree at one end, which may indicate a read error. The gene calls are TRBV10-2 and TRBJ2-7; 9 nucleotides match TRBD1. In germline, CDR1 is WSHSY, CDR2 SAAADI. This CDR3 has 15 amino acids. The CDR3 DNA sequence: TGCGCCAGCAATCAGGCCGGGACAGGGAATTACGGGCAGTACTTC. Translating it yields CASNQAGTGNYGQYF.

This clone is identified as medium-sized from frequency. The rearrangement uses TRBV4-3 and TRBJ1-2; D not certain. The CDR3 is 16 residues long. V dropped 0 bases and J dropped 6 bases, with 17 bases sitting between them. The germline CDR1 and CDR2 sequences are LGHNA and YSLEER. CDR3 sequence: CASSQDLDWTGDGYTF. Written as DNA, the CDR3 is TGCGCCAGCAGCCAAGATCTGGACTGGACCGGGGATGGCTACACCTTC.

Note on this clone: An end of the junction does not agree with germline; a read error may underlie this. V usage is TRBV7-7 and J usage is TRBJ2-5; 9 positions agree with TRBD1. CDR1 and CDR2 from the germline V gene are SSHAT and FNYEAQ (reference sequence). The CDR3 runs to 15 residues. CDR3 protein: CASSLGQGIQETQYF. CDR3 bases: TGTGCTAGCAGTCTCGGACAGGGGATCCAAGAGACCCAGTACTTC. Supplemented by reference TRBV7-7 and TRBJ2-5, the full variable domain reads GAGVSQSPRYKVTKRGQDVTLRCDPISSHATLYWYQQALGQGPEFLTYFNYEAQPDKSGLPSDRFSAERPEGSISTLTIQRTEQRDSAMYRCASSLGQGIQETQYFGPGTRLLVL.

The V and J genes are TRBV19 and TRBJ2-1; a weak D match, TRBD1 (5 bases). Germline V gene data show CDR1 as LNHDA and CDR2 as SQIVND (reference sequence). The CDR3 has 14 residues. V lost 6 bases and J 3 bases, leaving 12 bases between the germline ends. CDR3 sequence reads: CASSMWGGYNEQFF. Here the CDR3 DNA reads TGTGCCAGTAGCATGTGGGGCGGCTACAATGAGCAGTTCTTC.

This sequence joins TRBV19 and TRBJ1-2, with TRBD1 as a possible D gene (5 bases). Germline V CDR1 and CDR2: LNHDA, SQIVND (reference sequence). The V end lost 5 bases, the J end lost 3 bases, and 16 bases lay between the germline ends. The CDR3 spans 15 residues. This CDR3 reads CASSPVGGMHYGYTF. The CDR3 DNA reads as TGTGCCAGTAGTCCCGTGGGGGGTATGCACTATGGCTACACCTTC.

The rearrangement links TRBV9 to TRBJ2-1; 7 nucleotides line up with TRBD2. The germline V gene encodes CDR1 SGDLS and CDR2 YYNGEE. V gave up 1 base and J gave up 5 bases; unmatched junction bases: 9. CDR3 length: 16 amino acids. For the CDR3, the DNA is TGTGCCAGCAGCGTAATTAGCGGGCGCGCCGACAATGAGCAGTTCTTC. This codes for CASSVISGRADNEQFF. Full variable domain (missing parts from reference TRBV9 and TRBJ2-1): DSGVTQTPKHLITATGQRVTLRCSPRSGDLSVYWYQQSLDQGLQFLIQYYNGEERAKGNILERFSAQQFPDLHSELNLSSLELGDSALYFCASSVISGRADNEQFFGPGTRLTVL.

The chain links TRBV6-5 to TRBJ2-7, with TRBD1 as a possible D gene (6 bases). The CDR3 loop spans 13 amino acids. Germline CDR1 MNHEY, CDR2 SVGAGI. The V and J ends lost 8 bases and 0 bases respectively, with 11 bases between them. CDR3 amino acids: CASAGAASYEQYF. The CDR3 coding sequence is TGTGCCAGCGCAGGGGCGGCCTCCTACGAGCAGTACTTC.

For the CDR3, the DNA is TGTGCCAGCAGCCCCGGTTCCGGTGGCTACACCTTC. Translated: CASSPGSGGYTF. The rearrangement uses TRBV9 and TRBJ1-2; no clear D. Looked up from germline, CDR1 is SGDLS and CDR2 is YYNGEE. Trimming took off 4 bases at V and 7 bases at J, with 11 bases between the two ends. The CDR3 is 12 residues long.

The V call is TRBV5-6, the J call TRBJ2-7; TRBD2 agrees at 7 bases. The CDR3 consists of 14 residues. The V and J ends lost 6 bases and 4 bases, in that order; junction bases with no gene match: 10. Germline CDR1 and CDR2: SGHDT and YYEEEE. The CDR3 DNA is TGTGCCAGCACCGATGGCGGGGGTTGGTACGAGCAGTACTTC. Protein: CASTDGGGWYEQYF.

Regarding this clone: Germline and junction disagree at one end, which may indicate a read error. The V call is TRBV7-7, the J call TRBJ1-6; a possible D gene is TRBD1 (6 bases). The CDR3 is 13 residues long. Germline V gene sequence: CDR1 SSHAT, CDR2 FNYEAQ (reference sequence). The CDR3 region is CASSPDRNSPLHF. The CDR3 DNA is TGTGCTAGCAGCCCGGACAGAAATTCACCCCTCCACTTT.

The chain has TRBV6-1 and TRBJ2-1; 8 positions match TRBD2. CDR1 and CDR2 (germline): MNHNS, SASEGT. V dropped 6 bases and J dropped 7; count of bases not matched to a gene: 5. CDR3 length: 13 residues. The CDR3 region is CASSTGGANEQFF. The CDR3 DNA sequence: TGTGCCAGCAGCACGGGAGGGGCGAATGAGCAGTTCTTC.

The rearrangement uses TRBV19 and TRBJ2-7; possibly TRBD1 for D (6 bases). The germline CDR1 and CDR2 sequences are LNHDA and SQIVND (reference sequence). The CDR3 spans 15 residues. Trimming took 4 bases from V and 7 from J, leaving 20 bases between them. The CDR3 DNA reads TGTGCCAGTAGTAGCCCGGGACACAAAAAAGGGGAGCAGTACTTC. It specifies CASSSPGHKKGEQYF.

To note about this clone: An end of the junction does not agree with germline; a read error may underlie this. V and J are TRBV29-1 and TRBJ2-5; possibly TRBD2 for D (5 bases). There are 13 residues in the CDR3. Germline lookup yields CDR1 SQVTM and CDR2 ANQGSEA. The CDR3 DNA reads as TGCAGCGTTCAGGCGGAGGTTGGGGAGAACCAGTACTTC. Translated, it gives CSVQAEVGENQYF.

The CDR3 reads CASSQDYNEKLFF. The CDR3 DNA is TGCGCCAGCAGCCAAGACTATAATGAAAAACTGTTTTTT. V is TRBV4-1 and J is TRBJ1-4; no reliable D call. The CDR3 loop spans 13 amino acids. The ends were cut back, 0 bases at V and 4 bases at J, with 3 bases in the middle. Germline assignment: CDR1 MGHRA and CDR2 YSYEKL.

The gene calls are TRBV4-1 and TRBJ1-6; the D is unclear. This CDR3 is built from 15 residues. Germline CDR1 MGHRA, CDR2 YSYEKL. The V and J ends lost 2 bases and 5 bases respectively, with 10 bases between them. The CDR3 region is CASSQPGLNNSPLHF. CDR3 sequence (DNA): TGCGCCAGCAGCCAACCTGGACTGAATAATTCACCCCTCCACTTT.

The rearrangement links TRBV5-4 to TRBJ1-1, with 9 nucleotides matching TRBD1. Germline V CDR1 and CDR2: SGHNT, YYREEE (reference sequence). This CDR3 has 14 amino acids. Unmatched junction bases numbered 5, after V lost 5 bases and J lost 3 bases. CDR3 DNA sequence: TGTGCCAGCAGGAGACAGGGGGTGGACACTGAAGCTTTCTTT. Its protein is CASRRQGVDTEAFF. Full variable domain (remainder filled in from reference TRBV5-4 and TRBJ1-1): ETGVTQSPTHLIKTRGQQVTLRCSSQSGHNTVSWYQQALGQGPQFIFQYYREEENGRGNFPPRFSGLQFPNYSSELNVNALELDDSALYLCASRRQGVDTEAFFGQGTRLTVV.

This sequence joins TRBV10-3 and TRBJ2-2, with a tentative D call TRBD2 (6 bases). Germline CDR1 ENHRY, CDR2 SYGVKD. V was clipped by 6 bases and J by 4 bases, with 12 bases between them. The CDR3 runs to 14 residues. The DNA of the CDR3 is TGTGCCATCAGAGAACGGGAGTTCACCGGGGAGCTGTTTTTT. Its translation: CAIREREFTGELFF.

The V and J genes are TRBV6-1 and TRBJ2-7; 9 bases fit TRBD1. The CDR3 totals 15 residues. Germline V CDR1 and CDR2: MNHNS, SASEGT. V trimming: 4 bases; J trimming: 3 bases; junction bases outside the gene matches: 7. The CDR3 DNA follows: TGTGCCAGCAGTGCCAGCGGGACAGGGCGCTACGAGCAGTACTTC. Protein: CASSASGTGRYEQYF.

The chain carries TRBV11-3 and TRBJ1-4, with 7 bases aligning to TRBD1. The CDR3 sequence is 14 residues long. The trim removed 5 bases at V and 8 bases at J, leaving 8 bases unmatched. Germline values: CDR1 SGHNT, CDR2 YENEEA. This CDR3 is CASSLSDREEKLFF. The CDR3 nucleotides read TGTGCCAGCAGCCTCTCCGACAGGGAGGAAAAACTGTTTTTT.

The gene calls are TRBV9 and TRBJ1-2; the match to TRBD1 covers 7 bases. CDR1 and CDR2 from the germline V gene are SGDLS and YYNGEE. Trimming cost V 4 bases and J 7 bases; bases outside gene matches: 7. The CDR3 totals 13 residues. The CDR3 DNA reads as TGTGCCAGCAGCCGACAGGGAACAAGTGGCTACACCTTC. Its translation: CASSRQGTSGYTF. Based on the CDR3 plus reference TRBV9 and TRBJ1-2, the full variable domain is DSGVTQTPKHLITATGQRVTLRCSPRSGDLSVYWYQQSLDQGLQFLIQYYNGEERAKGNILERFSAQQFPDLHSELNLSSLELGDSALYFCASSRQGTSGYTFGSGTRLTVV.

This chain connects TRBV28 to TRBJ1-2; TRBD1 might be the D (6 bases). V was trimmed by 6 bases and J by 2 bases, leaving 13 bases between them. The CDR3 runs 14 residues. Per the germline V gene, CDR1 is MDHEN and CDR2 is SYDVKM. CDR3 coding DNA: TGTGCCAGCAGGGGGGCACAGCACAACTATGGCTACACCTTC. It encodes CASRGAQHNYGYTF.

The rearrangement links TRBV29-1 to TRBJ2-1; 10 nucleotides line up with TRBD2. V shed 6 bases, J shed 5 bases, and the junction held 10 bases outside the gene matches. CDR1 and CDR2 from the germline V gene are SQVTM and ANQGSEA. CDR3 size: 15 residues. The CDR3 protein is CSVVPGLAIDNEQFF. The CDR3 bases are TGCAGCGTGGTCCCGGGACTAGCGATCGACAATGAGCAGTTCTTC.

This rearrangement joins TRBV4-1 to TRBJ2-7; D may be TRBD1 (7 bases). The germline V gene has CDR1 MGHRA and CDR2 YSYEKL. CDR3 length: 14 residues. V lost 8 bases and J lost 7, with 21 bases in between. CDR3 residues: CASGPSRGAWEQYF. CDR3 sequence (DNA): TGCGCCAGCGGGCCATCCAGGGGGGCTTGGGAGCAGTACTTC.

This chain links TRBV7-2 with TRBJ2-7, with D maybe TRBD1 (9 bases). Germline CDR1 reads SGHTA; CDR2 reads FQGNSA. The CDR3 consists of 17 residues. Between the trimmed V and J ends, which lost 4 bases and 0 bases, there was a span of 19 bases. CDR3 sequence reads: CASSSRGGQGSSYEQYF. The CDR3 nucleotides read TGTGCCAGCAGCTCTCGGGGGGGACAGGGCAGCTCCTACGAGCAGTACTTC.